The 16 T cell receptor beta chains below all came from one sample that was sequenced in a study of blood T cell repertoires in COVID-19. Sequenced by immunoSEQ multiplex PCR; TCRdb stores in-frame clones only, minus some. The sample contains more than 350,000 clones, about 88% of which appear only once. The specimen was PBMCs or T cells enriched from blood (not recorded which). Receptors were obtained from a woman between 18 and 29 years old who had been exposed to COVID-19.

V is TRBV5-6 and J is TRBJ1-2; D ambiguous. The CDR3 has 15 amino acids. Germline CDR1 reads SGHDT; CDR2 reads YYEEEE. V lost 0 bases, J lost 2 bases, and 11 bases lay in between. The CDR3 DNA reads TGTGCCAGCAGCTTGGGACTGATTTCCAACTATGGCTACACCTTC. Protein sequence: CASSLGLISNYGYTF.

The V gene is TRBV6-5, the J gene TRBJ2-1; D is uncertain. This CDR3 region has 16 residues. Trimming stripped 0 bases from V and 4 bases from J, with 13 bases between. CDR1 is MNHEY and CDR2 is SVGAGI in the germline V gene. The CDR3 region is CASSYSSPELYNEQFF. CDR3 sequence (DNA): TGTGCCAGCAGTTACTCGAGCCCCGAGCTATACAATGAGCAGTTCTTC.

The J gene is TRBJ2-1, the V gene TRBV27, with TRBD2 matching 7 bases. CDR3 length equals 12 residues. Per germline, CDR1 MNHEY and CDR2 SMNVEV (reference sequence). Unmatched junction bases numbered 6, after V lost 6 bases and J lost 10 bases. The CDR3 nucleotides are TGTGCCAGCAGCCTCCGAGCGGGGGAGCAGTTCTTC. Amino acids: CASSLRAGEQFF.

The rearrangement joins TRBV30 to TRBJ1-6; TRBD1 agrees at 7 bases. The CDR3 length is 18 residues. Germline CDR1 reads GTSNPN; CDR2 reads SVGIG (reference sequence). The trim removed 0 bases at V and 7 bases at J, leaving 15 bases unmatched. Written as DNA, the CDR3 is TGTGCCTGGAGTGTCACCCTCACGACAGGGAGGAAGAATTCACCCCTCCACTTT. It is translated as CAWSVTLTTGRKNSPLHF.

The rearrangement uses TRBV6-5 and TRBJ1-1, with D possibly TRBD1 on 5 matching bases. The germline V gene has CDR1 MNHEY and CDR2 SVGAGI. This CDR3 has 15 residues. V was shortened by 5 bases and J by 1 base, with 14 bases between the two germline ends. CDR3 in amino acids: CASSTPTETNTEAFF. CDR3 nucleotide sequence: TGTGCCAGCAGTACACCGACAGAAACGAACACTGAAGCTTTCTTT.

This sequence joins TRBV7-6 and TRBJ2-5; 8 nucleotides line up with TRBD1. V lost 5 bases to trimming and J lost 1 base; unmatched junction nucleotides: 3. This CDR3 spans 14 amino acids. Germline CDR1 is SGHVS and CDR2 is FNYEAQ. The CDR3 sequence: CASSTGQAQETQYF. DNA of the CDR3: TGTGCCAGCAGCACGGGACAGGCCCAAGAGACCCAGTACTTC.

The V and J genes are TRBV19 and TRBJ1-6; D is uncertain. This CDR3 has 18 amino acids. V was shortened by 6 bases and J by 0 bases, with 18 bases between the two germline ends. In germline, CDR1 is LNHDA, CDR2 SQIVND (reference sequence). CDR3 amino acids: CASSIREAATSYNSPLHF. CDR3 nucleotide sequence: TGTGCCAGTAGCATAAGGGAGGCGGCGACCTCCTATAATTCACCCCTCCACTTT.

This rearrangement joins TRBV29-1 to TRBJ2-3; 16 nucleotides match TRBD2. The CDR3 loop spans 17 amino acids. V shed 4 bases and J 3 bases; nucleotides not matched to a gene: 7. Germline V gene data show CDR1 as SQVTM and CDR2 as ANQGSEA. The CDR3 coding sequence is TGCAGCGTTGGGGGGACTAGCGGGAGGGCCCGGACAGATACGCAGTATTTT. It codes for CSVGGTSGRARTDTQYF.

The V call is TRBV5-1, the J call TRBJ2-2; no definite D call. The germline CDR1 and CDR2 sequences are SGHRS and YFSETQ. Trimming removed 4 bases from V and 1 base from J, with 8 bases in between. The CDR3 loop spans 14 amino acids. This chain's CDR3 is CASSVPQNTGELFF. CDR3 sequence (DNA): TGCGCCAGCAGCGTCCCCCAGAACACCGGGGAGCTGTTTTTT.

The V and J genes are TRBV3-1 (or the pseudogene TRBV3-2) and TRBJ2-3, with 9 bases lining up with TRBD2. The germline CDR1 and CDR2 sequences are LGHDT and YNNKEL (reference sequence). V lost 2 bases, J lost 2 bases, and 8 bases stayed unmatched. The CDR3 has 17 residues. The CDR3 DNA reads as TGTGCCAGCAGCCAAATTGGCGGGGGGGCTTTCACAGATACGCAGTATTTT. Translating it yields CASSQIGGGAFTDTQYF.

The chain recombines TRBV14 with TRBJ2-6; TRBD1 might be the D (6 bases). Germline loops: CDR1 SGHDN, CDR2 FVKESK. The length of the CDR3 is 16 residues. V dropped 9 bases and J dropped 0 bases, with 15 bases sitting between them. CDR3 DNA: TGTGCCAGAAGAGGGGGTGGGACCTCTGGGGCCAACGTCCTGACTTTC. It specifies CARRGGGTSGANVLTF.

The chain has TRBV20-1 and TRBJ1-1; tentatively, D is TRBD1 (5 bases). From germline, CDR1 is DFQATT and CDR2 SNEGSKA (reference sequence). This CDR3 contains 12 residues. V lost 3 bases and J 10 bases, leaving 15 bases between the germline ends. The CDR3 region has the DNA TGCAGTGCTAGTAGGTCCGGGCAGGGAGCTTTCTTT. Protein: CSASRSGQGAFF.

The V call is TRBV7-2, the J call TRBJ1-6; 7 bases map to TRBD1. Germline CDR1 and CDR2: SGHTA and FQGNSA. Trimming at V came to 5 bases and at J to 7 bases, leaving 11 bases not matched to a gene. The CDR3 extends over 16 amino acids. The CDR3 protein is CASSADRAFRNSPLHF. For the CDR3, the DNA is TGTGCCAGCAGCGCCGACAGGGCCTTTAGAAATTCACCCCTCCACTTT.

V gene TRBV10-3 combines with J gene TRBJ2-1, with TRBD2 matching 9 bases. Per the germline V gene, CDR1 is ENHRY and CDR2 is SYGVKD. This CDR3 contains 15 residues. J lost 8 bases, V lost 1 base, and 6 bases had no gene match. CDR3 DNA sequence: TGTGCCATCAGTGAGTGGCTAGCGGGAAGTCATGAGCAGTTCTTC. Amino acid sequence: CAISEWLAGSHEQFF.

The chain joins TRBV11-1 to TRBJ2-7; the match to TRBD2 covers 7 bases. CDR3 length equals 15 residues. CDR1 is SGHAT, CDR2 FQDESV, per germline (reference sequence). The V and J ends lost 5 bases and 4 bases, in that order; junction bases with no gene match: 11. The CDR3 region is CASSAGLSGGYEQYF. The DNA for the CDR3 is TGTGCCAGCAGCGCCGGGCTATCCGGGGGGTACGAGCAGTACTTC.

The chain joins TRBV27 to TRBJ2-1, with TRBD2 identical over 11 bases. J lost 7 bases, V lost 3 bases, and 8 bases had no gene match. The CDR3 runs to 16 residues. Germline V gene data show CDR1 as MNHEY and CDR2 as SMNVEV (reference sequence). CDR3 DNA: TGTGCCAGCAGTTTCATAGCGGGGGGGCGAGGGAATGAGCAGTTCTTC. This gives the protein CASSFIAGGRGNEQFF.